This T cell receptor (beta chain) was identified in a study of T-cell reconstitution after alpha-beta-depleted transplantation in children. Trimming cost V 6 bases and J 11 bases; bases outside gene matches: 5. Germline lookup yields CDR1 MNHNS and CDR2 SASEGT. The CDR3 spans 11 residues. This clonotype was picked up a small number of times. The TCRbeta library was prepared with unique molecular identifiers. MiXCR was run by TCRdb on the PCR reads, yielding one entry per CDR3 protein. The sample lists hundreds of thousands of distinct CDR3 sequences; less than 15% were seen once. The TCR comes from a girl aged 2 to 10 with congenital amegakaryocytic thrombocytopenia, due to receive a stem cell transplant. This specimen consisted of PBMCs, obtained before TCRalphabeta/CD19-depleted stem cell transplant. The V call is TRBV6-1, the J call TRBJ1-2, with 8 nucleotides matching TRBD1. CDR3: CASRDRATYTF. The CDR3, as DNA: TGTGCCAGCAGGGACAGGGCGACGTACACCTTC.